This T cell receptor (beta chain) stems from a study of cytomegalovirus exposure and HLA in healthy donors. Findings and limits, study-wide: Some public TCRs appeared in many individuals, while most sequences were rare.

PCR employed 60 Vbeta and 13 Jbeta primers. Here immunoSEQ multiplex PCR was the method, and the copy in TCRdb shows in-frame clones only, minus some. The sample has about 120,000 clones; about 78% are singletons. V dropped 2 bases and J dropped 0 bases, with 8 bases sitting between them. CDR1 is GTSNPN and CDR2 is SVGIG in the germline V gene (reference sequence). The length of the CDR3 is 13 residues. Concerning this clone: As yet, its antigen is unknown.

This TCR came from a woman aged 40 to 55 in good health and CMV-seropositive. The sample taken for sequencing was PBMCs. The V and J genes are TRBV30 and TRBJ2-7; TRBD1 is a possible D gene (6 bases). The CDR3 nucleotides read TGTGCCTGGAGTAGACAGGCCTCCTACGAGCAGTACTTC. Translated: CAWSRQASYEQYF. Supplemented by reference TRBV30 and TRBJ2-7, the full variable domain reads SQTIHQWPATLVQPVGSPLSLECTVEGTSNPNLYWYRQAAGRGLQLLFYSVGIGQISSEVPQNLSASRPQDRQFILSSKKLLLSDSGFYLCAWSRQASYEQYFGPGTRLTVT.